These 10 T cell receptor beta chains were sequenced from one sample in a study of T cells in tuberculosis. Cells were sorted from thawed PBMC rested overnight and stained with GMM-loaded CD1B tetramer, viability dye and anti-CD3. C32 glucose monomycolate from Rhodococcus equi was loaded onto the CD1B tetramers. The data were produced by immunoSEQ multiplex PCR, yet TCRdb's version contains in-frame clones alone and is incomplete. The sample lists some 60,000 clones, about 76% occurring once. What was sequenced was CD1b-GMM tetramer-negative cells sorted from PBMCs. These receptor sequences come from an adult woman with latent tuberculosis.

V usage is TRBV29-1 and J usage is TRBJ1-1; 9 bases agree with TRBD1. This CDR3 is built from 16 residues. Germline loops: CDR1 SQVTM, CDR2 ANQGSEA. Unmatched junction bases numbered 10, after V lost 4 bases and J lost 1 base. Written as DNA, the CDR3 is TGCAGCGTTGCTGGAGGGACAGGGACGAGGAACACTGAAGCTTTCTTT. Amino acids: CSVAGGTGTRNTEAFF. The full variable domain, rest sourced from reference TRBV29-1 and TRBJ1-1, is SAVISQKPSRDICQRGTSLTIQCQVDSQVTMMFWYRQQPGQSLTLIATANQGSEATYESGFVIDKFPISRPNLTFSTLTVSNMSPEDSSIYLCSVAGGTGTRNTEAFFGQGTRLTVV.

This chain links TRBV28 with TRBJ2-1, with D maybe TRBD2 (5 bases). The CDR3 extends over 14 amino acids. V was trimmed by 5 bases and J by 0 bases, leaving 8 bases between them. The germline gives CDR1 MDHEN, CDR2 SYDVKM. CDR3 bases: TGTGCCAGCAGTCAGAGGGACTCCTACAATGAGCAGTTCTTC. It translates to CASSQRDSYNEQFF.

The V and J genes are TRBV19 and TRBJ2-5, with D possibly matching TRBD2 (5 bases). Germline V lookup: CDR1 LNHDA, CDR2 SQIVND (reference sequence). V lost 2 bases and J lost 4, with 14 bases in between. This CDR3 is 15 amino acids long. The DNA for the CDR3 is TGTGCCAGTAGTATATGGCCGGCTGCGGGAGAGACCCAGTACTTC. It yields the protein CASSIWPAAGETQYF.

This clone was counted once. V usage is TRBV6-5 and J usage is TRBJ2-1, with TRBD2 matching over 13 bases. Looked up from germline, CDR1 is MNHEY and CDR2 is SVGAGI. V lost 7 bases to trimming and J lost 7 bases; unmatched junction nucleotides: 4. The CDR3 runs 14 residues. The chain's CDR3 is CASNGLAGDNEQFF. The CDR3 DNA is TGTGCCAGCAACGGACTAGCGGGAGATAATGAGCAGTTCTTC.

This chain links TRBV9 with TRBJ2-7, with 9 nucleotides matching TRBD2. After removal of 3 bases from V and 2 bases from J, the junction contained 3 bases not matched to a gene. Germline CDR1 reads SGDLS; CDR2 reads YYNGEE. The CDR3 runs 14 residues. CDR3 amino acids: CASSASGGTYEQYF. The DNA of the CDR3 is TGTGCCAGCAGCGCGAGCGGGGGGACCTACGAGCAGTACTTC. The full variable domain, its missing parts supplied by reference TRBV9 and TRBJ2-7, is DSGVTQTPKHLITATGQRVTLRCSPRSGDLSVYWYQQSLDQGLQFLIQYYNGEERAKGNILERFSAQQFPDLHSELNLSSLELGDSALYFCASSASGGTYEQYFGPGTRLTVT.

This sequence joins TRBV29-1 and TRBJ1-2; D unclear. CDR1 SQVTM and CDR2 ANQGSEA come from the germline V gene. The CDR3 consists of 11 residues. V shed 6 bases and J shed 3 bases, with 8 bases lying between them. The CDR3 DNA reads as TGCAGCGTCCCCCCGGACTATGGCTACACCTTC. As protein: CSVPPDYGYTF.

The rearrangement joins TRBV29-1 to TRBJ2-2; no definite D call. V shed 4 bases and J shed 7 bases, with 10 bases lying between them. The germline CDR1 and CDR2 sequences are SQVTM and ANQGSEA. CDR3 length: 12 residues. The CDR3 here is CSVVVGSGELFF. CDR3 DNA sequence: TGCAGCGTTGTGGTGGGCAGCGGGGAGCTGTTTTTT.

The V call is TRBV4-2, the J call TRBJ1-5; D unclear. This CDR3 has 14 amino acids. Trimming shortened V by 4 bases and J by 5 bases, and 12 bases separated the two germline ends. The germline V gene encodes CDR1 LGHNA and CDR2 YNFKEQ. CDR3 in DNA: TGTGCCAGCAGCCGAGAGAGCGATTATCAGCCCCAGCATTTT. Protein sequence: CASSRESDYQPQHF.

The CDR3 DNA sequence: TGTGCCAGTAGTACCCATTCGACCTCAGGGAGGGTCAACCAAGAGACCCAGTACTTC. The encoded protein is CASSTHSTSGRVNQETQYF. This rearrangement joins TRBV19 to TRBJ2-5; 7 nucleotides align to TRBD2. This CDR3 is built from 19 residues. CDR1 LNHDA and CDR2 SQIVND come from the germline V gene (reference sequence). Trimming cost V 4 bases and J 0 bases; bases outside gene matches: 17.

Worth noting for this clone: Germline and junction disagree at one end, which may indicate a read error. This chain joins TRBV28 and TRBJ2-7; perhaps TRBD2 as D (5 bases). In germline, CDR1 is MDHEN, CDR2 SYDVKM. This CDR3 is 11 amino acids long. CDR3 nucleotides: TGTGCCAGCAGTTTCCTGGGGAGAGGCGAGTTC. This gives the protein CASSFLGRGEF.